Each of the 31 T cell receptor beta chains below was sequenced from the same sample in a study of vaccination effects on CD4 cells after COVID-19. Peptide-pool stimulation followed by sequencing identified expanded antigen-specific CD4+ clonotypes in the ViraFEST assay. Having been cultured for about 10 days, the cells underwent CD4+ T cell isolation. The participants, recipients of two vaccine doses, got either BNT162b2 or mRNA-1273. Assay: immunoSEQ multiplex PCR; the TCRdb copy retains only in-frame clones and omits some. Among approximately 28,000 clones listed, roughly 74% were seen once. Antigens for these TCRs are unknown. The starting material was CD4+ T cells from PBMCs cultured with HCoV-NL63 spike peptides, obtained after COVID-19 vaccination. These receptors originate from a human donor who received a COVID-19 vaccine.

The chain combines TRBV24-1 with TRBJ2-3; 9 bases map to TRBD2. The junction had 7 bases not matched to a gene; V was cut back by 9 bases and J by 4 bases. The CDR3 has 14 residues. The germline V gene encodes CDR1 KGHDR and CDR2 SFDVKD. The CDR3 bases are TGTGCCACCGCAGCTAGCGGGATGGCAGATACGCAGTATTTT. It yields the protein CATAASGMADTQYF.

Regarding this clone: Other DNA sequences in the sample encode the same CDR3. Here the CDR3 DNA reads TGTGCCAGCAGCGAGGGGGCCGGAACTGAAGCTTTCTTT. This translates into CASSEGAGTEAFF. This chain connects TRBV2 to TRBJ1-1; 7 nucleotides match TRBD1. This CDR3 has 13 residues. The germline gives CDR1 SNHLY, CDR2 FYNNEI. V dropped 6 bases and J dropped 5; count of bases not matched to a gene: 6.

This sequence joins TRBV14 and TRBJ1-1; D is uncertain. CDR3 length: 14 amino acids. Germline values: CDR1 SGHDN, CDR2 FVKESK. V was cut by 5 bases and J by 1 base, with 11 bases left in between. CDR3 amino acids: CASSSRRENTEAFF. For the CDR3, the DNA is TGTGCCAGCAGCTCACGACGGGAGAACACTGAAGCTTTCTTT.

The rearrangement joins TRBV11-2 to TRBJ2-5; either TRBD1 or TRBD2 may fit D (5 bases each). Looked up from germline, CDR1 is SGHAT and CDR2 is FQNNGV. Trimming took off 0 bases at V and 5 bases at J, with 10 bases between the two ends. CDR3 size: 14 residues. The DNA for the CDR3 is TGTGCCAGCAGCTTAGACCGGGGCTGGGAGACCCAGTACTTC. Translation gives CASSLDRGWETQYF.

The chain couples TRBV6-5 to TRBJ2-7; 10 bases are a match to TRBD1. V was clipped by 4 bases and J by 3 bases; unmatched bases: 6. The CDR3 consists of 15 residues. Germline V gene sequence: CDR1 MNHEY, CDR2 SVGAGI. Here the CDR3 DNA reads TGTGCCAGCAGTTGGGACAGGGGTAATTTCTACGAGCAGTACTTC. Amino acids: CASSWDRGNFYEQYF.

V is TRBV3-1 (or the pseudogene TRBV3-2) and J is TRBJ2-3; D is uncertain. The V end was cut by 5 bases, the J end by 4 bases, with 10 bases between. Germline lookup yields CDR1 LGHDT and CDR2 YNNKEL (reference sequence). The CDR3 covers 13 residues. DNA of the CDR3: TGTGCCAGCAGCGCCTCTACGTCAGATACGCAGTATTTT. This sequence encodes CASSASTSDTQYF.

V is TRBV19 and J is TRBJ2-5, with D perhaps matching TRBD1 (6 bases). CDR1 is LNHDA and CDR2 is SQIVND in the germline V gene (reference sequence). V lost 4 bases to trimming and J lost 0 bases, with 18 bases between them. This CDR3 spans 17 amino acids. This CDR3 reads CASSRVIGRGHQETQYF. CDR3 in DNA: TGTGCCAGTAGTAGAGTTATTGGCAGGGGCCACCAAGAGACCCAGTACTTC.

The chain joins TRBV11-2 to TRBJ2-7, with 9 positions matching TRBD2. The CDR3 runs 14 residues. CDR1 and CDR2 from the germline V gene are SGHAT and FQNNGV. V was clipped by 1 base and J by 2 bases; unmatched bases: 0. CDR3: CASSLGGRAYEQYF. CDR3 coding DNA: TGTGCCAGCAGCTTAGGCGGGAGGGCCTACGAGCAGTACTTC.

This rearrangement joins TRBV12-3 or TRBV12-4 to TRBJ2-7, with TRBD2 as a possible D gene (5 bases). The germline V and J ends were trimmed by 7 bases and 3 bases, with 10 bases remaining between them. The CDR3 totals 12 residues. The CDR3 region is CASKWAGYEQYF. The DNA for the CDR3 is TGTGCCAGCAAATGGGCGGGCTACGAGCAGTACTTC.

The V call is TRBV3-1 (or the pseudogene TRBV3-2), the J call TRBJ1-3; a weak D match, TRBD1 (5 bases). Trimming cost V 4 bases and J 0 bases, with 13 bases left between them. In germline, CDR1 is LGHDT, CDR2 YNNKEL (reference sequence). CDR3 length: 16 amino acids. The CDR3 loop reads CASSPRQSNSGNTIYF. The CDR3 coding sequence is TGTGCCAGCAGCCCCCGACAGAGCAACTCTGGAAACACCATATATTTT.

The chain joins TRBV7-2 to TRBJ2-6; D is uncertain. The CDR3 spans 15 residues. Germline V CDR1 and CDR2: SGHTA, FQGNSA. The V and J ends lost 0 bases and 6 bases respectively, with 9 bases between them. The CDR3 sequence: CASSLAVSPANVLTF. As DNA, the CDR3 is TGTGCCAGCAGCTTAGCGGTGTCTCCGGCCAACGTCCTGACTTTC. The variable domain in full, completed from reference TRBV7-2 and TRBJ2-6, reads GAGVSQSPSNKVTEKGKDVELRCDPISGHTALYWYRQSLGQGLEFLIYFQGNSAPDKSGLPSDRFSAERTGGSVSTLTIQRTQQEDSAVYLCASSLAVSPANVLTFGAGSRLTVL.

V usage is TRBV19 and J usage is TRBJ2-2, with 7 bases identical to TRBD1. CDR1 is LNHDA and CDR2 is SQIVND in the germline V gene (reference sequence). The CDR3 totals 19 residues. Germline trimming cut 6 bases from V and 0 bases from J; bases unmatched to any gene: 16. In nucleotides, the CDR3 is TGTGCCAGTAGATGGGGGCCCCAAACCGGGACAGCGAACACCGGGGAGCTGTTTTTT. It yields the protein CASRWGPQTGTANTGELFF.

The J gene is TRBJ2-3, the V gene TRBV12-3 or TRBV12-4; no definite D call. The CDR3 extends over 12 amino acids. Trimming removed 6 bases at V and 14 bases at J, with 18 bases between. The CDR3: CASRPTRSIAYF. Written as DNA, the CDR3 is TGTGCCAGCAGACCAACTCGAAGCATAGCGTATTTT.

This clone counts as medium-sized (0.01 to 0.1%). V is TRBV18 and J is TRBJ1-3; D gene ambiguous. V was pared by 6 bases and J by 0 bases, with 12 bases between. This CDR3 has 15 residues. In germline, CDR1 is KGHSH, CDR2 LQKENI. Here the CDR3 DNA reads TGTGCCAGCTCGCAATACCAGGACTCTGGAAACACCATATATTTT. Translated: CASSQYQDSGNTIYF.

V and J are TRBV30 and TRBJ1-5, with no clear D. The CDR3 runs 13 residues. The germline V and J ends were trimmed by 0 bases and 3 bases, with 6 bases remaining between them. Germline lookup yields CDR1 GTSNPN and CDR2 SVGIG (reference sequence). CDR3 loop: CAWSVGDNQPQHF. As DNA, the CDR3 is TGTGCCTGGAGTGTAGGAGACAATCAGCCCCAGCATTTT. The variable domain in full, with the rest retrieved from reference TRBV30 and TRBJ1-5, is SQTIHQWPATLVQPVGSPLSLECTVEGTSNPNLYWYRQAAGRGLQLLFYSVGIGQISSEVPQNLSASRPQDRQFILSSKKLLLSDSGFYLCAWSVGDNQPQHFGDGTRLSIL.

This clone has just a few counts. This CDR3 reads CASSQGSLGWNEQFF. CDR3 DNA sequence: TGTGCCAGCAGCCAAGGATCACTAGGGTGGAATGAGCAGTTCTTC. The chain combines TRBV3-1 (or the pseudogene TRBV3-2) with TRBJ2-1; tentative D call: TRBD2 (5 bases). Trimming removed 1 base from V and 7 bases from J, with 14 bases in between. The germline gives CDR1 LGHDT, CDR2 YNNKEL (reference sequence). This CDR3 contains 15 residues.

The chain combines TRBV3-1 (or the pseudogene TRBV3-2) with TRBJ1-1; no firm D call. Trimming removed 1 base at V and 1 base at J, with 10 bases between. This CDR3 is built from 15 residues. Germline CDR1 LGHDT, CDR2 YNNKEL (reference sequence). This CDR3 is CASSQAPWTNTEAFF. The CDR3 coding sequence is TGTGCCAGCAGCCAAGCCCCGTGGACGAACACTGAAGCTTTCTTT.

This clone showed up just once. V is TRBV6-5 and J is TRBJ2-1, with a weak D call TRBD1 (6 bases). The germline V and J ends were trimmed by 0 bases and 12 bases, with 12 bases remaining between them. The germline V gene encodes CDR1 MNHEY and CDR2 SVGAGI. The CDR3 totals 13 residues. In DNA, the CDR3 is TGTGCCAGCAGTTACTCGAGGGGGTGGGGGCAGTTCTTC. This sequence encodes CASSYSRGWGQFF.

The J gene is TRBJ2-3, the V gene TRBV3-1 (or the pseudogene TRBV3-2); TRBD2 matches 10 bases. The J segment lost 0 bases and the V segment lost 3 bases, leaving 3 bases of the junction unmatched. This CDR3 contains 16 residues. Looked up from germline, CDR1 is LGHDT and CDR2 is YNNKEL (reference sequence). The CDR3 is CASSQVAGGSTDTQYF. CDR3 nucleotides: TGTGCCAGCAGCCAGGTAGCGGGAGGTAGCACAGATACGCAGTATTTT.

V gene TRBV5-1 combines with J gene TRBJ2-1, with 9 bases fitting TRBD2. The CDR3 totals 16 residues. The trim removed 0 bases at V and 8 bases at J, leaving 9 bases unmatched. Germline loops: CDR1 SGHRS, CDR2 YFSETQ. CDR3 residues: CASSLANPAGGHEQFF. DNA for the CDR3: TGCGCCAGCAGCTTGGCCAATCCAGCGGGAGGCCATGAGCAGTTCTTC.

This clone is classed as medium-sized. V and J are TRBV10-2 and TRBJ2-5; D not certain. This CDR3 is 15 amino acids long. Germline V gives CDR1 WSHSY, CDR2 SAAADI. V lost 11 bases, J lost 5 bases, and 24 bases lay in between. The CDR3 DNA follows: TGCGCCTCTTCCCCTAATCAGCGAACCGGGGAGACCCAGTACTTC. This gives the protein CASSPNQRTGETQYF.

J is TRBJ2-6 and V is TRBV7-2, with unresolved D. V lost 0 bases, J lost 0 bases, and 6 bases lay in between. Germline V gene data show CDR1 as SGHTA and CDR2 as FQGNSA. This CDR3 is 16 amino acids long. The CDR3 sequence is CASSLATHSGANVLTF. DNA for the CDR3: TGTGCCAGCAGCTTAGCCACCCACTCTGGGGCCAACGTCCTGACTTTC.

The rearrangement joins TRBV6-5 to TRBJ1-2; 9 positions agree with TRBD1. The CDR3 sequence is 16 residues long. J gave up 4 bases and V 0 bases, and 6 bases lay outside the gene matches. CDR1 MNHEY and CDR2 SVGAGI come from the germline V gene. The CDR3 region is CASSYSSRDRVYGYTF. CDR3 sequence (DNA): TGTGCCAGCAGTTACTCGTCACGGGACAGGGTCTATGGCTACACCTTC.

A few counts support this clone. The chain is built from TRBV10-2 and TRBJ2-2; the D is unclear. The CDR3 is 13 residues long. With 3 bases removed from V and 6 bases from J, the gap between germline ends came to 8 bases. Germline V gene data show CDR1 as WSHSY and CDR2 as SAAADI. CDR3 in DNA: TGCGCCAGCAGTGATCTCGAAGCCGGGGAGCTGTTTTTT. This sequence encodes CASSDLEAGELFF.

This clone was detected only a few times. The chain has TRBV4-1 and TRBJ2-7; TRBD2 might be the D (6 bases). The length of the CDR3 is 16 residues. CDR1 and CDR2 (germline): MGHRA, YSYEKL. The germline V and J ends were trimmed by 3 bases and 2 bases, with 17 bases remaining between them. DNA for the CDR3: TGCGCCAGCAGCCAGGAATCCGTAGCGGCAACCTACGAGCAGTACTTC. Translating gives CASSQESVAATYEQYF.

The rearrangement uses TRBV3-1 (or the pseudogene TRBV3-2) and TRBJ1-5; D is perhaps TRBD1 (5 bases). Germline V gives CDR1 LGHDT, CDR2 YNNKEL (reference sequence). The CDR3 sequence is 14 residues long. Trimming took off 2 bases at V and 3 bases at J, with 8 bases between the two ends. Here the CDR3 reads CASSQPGLNQPQHF. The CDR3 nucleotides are TGTGCCAGCAGCCAACCGGGGCTCAATCAGCCCCAGCATTTT.

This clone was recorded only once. The chain's CDR3 is CASTPGTGGRTDTQYF. The CDR3 DNA sequence: TGTGCCAGTACACCCGGGACAGGGGGCCGCACAGATACGCAGTATTTT. The J gene is TRBJ2-3, the V gene TRBV19; the match to TRBD1 covers 12 bases. The germline V gene has CDR1 LNHDA and CDR2 SQIVND (reference sequence). There are 16 residues in the CDR3. After removal of 7 bases from V and 1 base from J, the junction contained 6 bases not matched to a gene. The full variable domain, with the rest looked up from reference TRBV19 and TRBJ2-3, is DGGITQSPKYLFRKEGQNVTLSCEQNLNHDAMYWYRQDPGQGLRLIYYSQIVNDFQKGDIAEGYSVSREKKESFPLTVTSAQKNPTAFYLCASTPGTGGRTDTQYFGPGTRLTVL.

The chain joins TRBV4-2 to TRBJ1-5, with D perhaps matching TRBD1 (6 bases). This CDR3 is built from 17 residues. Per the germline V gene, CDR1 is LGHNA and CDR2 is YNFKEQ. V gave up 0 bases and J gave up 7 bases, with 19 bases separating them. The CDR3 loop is CASSQETLWGAGQPQHF. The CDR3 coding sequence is TGTGCCAGCAGCCAAGAAACCTTATGGGGGGCCGGACAGCCCCAGCATTTT.

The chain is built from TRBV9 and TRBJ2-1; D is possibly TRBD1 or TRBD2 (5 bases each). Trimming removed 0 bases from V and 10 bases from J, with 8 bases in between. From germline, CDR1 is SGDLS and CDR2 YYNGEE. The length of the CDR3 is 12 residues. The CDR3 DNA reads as TGTGCCAGCAGCGTAGAACGGGACGAGCAGTTCTTC. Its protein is CASSVERDEQFF.

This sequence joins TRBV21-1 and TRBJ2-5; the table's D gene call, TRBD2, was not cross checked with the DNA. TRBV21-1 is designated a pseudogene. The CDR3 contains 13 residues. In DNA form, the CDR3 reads TGTGCCAGCAGCAATAGATGTGGTGGGACCCAGTACTTC. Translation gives CASSNRCGGTQYF.

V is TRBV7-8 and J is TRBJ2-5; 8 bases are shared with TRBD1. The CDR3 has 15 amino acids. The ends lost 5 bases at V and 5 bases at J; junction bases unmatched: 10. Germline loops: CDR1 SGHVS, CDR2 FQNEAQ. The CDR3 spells CASSPGQGPWETQYF. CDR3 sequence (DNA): TGTGCCAGCAGCCCAGGACAGGGACCGTGGGAGACCCAGTACTTC.